These T cell receptor beta chains were read from a single sample in a study of shared clonotypes between healthy human individuals. Assay: immunoSEQ multiplex PCR; the TCRdb copy retains only in-frame clones and omits some. Altogether hundreds of thousands of clones are present, roughly 96% being singletons, with the ten largest covering 0.11%. What was sequenced was naive CD8+ T cells sorted from blood. These receptors came from a woman aged 25 to 39 in good health. The CDR3 runs from the conserved cysteine through the conserved F or W. D genes are given only for firm matches. Some rows have no size entry. The others give once, few or many, or a class for an expanded clone.

cdr3_nt cdr3_aa j_call clone_size d_call v_call
TGTGCCAGCAGTTACTCGCCCTATTCAATGAACACTGAAGCTTTCTTT CASSYSPYSMNTEAFF TRBJ1-1 . . TRBV6-6
TGTGCCAGCAGTTATGACAGTCTAGGCGAGCAGTACTTC CASSYDSLGEQYF TRBJ2-7 . . TRBV6-5
TGTGCCAGCAGCTTTCAACACTGGACTAGCGGGAGTAAGTACGAGCAGTACTTC CASSFQHWTSGSKYEQYF TRBJ2-7 . TRBD2 TRBV7-8
TGTGCCAGCAGTTTTTACCCGGGACGGAAGAACACTGAAGCTTTCTTT CASSFYPGRKNTEAFF TRBJ1-1 . . TRBV28
TGCAGCGTTGAATTCAAGTACACTGAAGCTTTCTTT CSVEFKYTEAFF TRBJ1-1 . . TRBV29-1
TGCAGCGTTGAAGAACGAGTCAATGAGCAGTTCTTC CSVEERVNEQFF TRBJ2-1 . . TRBV29-1
TGTGCCAGCAGACGGGGGGGGAACACTGAAGCTTTCTTT CASRRGGNTEAFF TRBJ1-1 few . TRBV2
TGTGCCAGCAGTGATGATCATGAGCAGTTCTTC CASSDDHEQFF TRBJ2-1 . . TRBV5-4
TGTGCCAGCAGTTTGTTACTTTCCGAGGGCACAGATACGCAGTATTTT CASSLLLSEGTDTQYF TRBJ2-3 . . TRBV28
TGTGCCAGCAGTTTACGGGGGGCATACGGGGCCAACGTCCTGACTTTC CASSLRGAYGANVLTF TRBJ2-6 . . TRBV27
TGCGCCAGCAGCCAAGATCTCGATCAGCCCCAGCATTTT CASSQDLDQPQHF TRBJ1-5 . . TRBV4-1
TGTGCCAGCAGCGCGGCCGGGACCAGTGAAACCCAGTACTTC CASSAAGTSETQYF TRBJ2-5 . . TRBV9
TGTGCCAGCAGCTTAGAGATGACACCCACAGATACGCAGTATTTT CASSLEMTPTDTQYF TRBJ2-3 . . TRBV7-9
TGTGCCAGCACGGTTCTGGGGGGAACTGAAGCTTTCTTT CASTVLGGTEAFF TRBJ1-1 . . TRBV25-1
TGCAGCGTTTTGAGCGAGAGCTCCTACGAGCAGTACTTC CSVLSESSYEQYF TRBJ2-7 . . TRBV29-1
TGTGCCAGCTCCGGGGACCCCTACGAGCAGTACTTC CASSGDPYEQYF TRBJ2-7 . . TRBV7-9
TGCGCCAGCAGCCAAGGGCTAGCGGGAGGCGAGCAGTACTTC CASSQGLAGGEQYF TRBJ2-7 . TRBD2 TRBV4-1
TGTGCCAGCAGCTTAGCCACTAGCGGGAGGGCCGGCGGGGAGCTGTTTTTT CASSLATSGRAGGELFF TRBJ2-2 . TRBD2 TRBV7-7
TGTGCCAGCACCGATGTTCCGGGACTCCCTAAGGTCACTGAAGCTTTCTTT CASTDVPGLPKVTEAFF TRBJ1-1 . . TRBV7-2
TGCAGCGTTGAAGGGTTGGAAGGGTCCTACAATGAGCAGTTCTTC CSVEGLEGSYNEQFF TRBJ2-1 . . TRBV29-1
TGCGCCAGCAGCCTCCGCGGGGGACTTCAAGATACGCAGTATTTT CASSLRGGLQDTQYF TRBJ2-3 . TRBD2 TRBV4-1
TGCAGCGCCGGGACAGGGAGCGTATCCGAGCAGTACTTC CSAGTGSVSEQYF TRBJ2-7 . TRBD1 TRBV29-1
TGTGCCAGCAGCAGGGACTATGGCTACACCTTC CASSRDYGYTF TRBJ1-2 . . TRBV28
TGCAGCGTTGAAGTTTGGGAACAGGGAAGTTACGAGCAGTACTTC CSVEVWEQGSYEQYF TRBJ2-7 . . TRBV29-1
TGTGCCAGTAATTCCGGGACAGACTTGAACTATGGCTACACCTTC CASNSGTDLNYGYTF TRBJ1-2 . TRBD1 TRBV19
TGTGCCAGCGCTGGGGACAGGGTCATTGCCGAGCAGTACTTC CASAGDRVIAEQYF TRBJ2-7 . TRBD1 TRBV28
TGTGCCAGCACTGCCCCCGGCGGGTACTACGAGCAGTACTTC CASTAPGGYYEQYF TRBJ2-7 . . TRBV28
TGTGCCAGCAGCGCGGCAGGGGGGCCTAATGAAAAACTGTTTTTT CASSAAGGPNEKLFF TRBJ1-4 . TRBD1 TRBV7-9
TGTGCCAGCAGGGATTCCGGGGAGCTGTTTTTT CASRDSGELFF TRBJ2-2 . . TRBV25-1
TGTGCCAGCAGCCTAGCAGGGGGCGGCTCAGAGACCCAGTACTTC CASSLAGGGSETQYF TRBJ2-5 . TRBD1 TRBV7-7
TGTGCCAGCAGCCCGGGACTAGGGGGGAGGGAGCAGTTCTTC CASSPGLGGREQFF TRBJ2-1 . TRBD2 TRBV7-9
TGTGCCAGCCACCCAGACAAGAACACTGAAGCTTTCTTT CASHPDKNTEAFF TRBJ1-1 . . TRBV6-5
TGTGCCTGGAGTATCGGACAGGGCGTAGATACGCAGTATTTT CAWSIGQGVDTQYF TRBJ2-3 . TRBD1 TRBV30
TGTGCCAGCAGTGACTGGGGGGGAACCTACGAGCAGTACTTC CASSDWGGTYEQYF TRBJ2-7 . TRBD2 TRBV6-1